The 13 T cell receptor beta chains below all came from one sample that was sequenced in a study of cytomegalovirus exposure and HLA in healthy donors. Profiled with immunoSEQ multiplex PCR; TCRdb holds only in-frame clones, not every one. The table records roughly 150,000 clones, roughly nine tenths of them present only once. The material sequenced was PBMCs. Every receptor here comes from a woman aged 30 to 39 in good health and CMV-seronegative.

CDR3 sequence reads: CASSQDWTAHQPQHF. The CDR3 nucleotides read TGTGCCAGCAGCCAAGATTGGACAGCCCATCAGCCCCAGCATTTT. J is TRBJ1-5 and V is TRBV4-2, with a weak D call TRBD1 (6 bases). V was cut by 0 bases and J by 5 bases, with 11 bases left in between. CDR1 LGHNA and CDR2 YNFKEQ come from the germline V gene. The CDR3 totals 15 residues.

V and J are TRBV9 and TRBJ1-1; D remains ambiguous. The CDR3 is 12 amino acids. Trimming removed 3 bases at V and 8 bases at J, with 11 bases between. Per the germline V gene, CDR1 is SGDLS and CDR2 is YYNGEE. This chain's CDR3 is CASSGNSQEAFF. Here the CDR3 DNA reads TGTGCCAGCAGCGGTAACAGTCAAGAAGCTTTCTTT.

V usage is TRBV12-5 and J usage is TRBJ1-2; the D gene is possibly TRBD1 (6 bases). CDR1 LGHNT and CDR2 FRNRAP come from the germline V gene. V was cut by 6 bases and J by 10 bases, with 24 bases left in between. This CDR3 has 15 amino acids. CDR3 nucleotide sequence: TGTGCTAGTGGCAGGGGCGCCGGCGCCGGGAGGGACTACACCTTC. Translation gives CASGRGAGAGRDYTF.

The chain combines TRBV6-5 with TRBJ2-4; 9 positions match TRBD1. This CDR3 has 15 residues. V shed 5 bases and J 6 bases; nucleotides not matched to a gene: 8. The germline gives CDR1 MNHEY, CDR2 SVGAGI. The chain's CDR3 is CASSHRPGQGNIQYF. The CDR3 nucleotides are TGTGCCAGCAGTCACCGACCGGGACAGGGAAACATTCAGTACTTC.

V gene TRBV10-3 combines with J gene TRBJ2-1; 10 bases map to TRBD1. CDR1 and CDR2 from the germline V gene are ENHRY and SYGVKD. CDR3 length: 15 residues. The V gene end was trimmed by 4 bases and the J gene end by 8 bases; junction bases not matched to a gene: 8. The CDR3 DNA sequence: TGTGCCATCAGTGGTTACGGGACAGGGGTCGATGAGCAGTTCTTC. Residues: CAISGYGTGVDEQFF.

The chain has TRBV4-3 and TRBJ2-2; no definite D call. The germline gives CDR1 LGHNA, CDR2 YSLEER. The CDR3 is 15 amino acids. The V and J ends lost 1 base and 3 bases respectively, with 9 bases between them. The chain's CDR3 is CASSQVGGYTGELFF. The CDR3 nucleotides are TGCGCCAGCAGCCAAGTCGGTGGTTACACCGGGGAGCTGTTTTTT.

The V and J genes are TRBV4-2 and TRBJ2-2; perhaps TRBD2 as D (6 bases). With 1 base removed from V and 4 bases from J, the gap between germline ends came to 13 bases. Germline loops: CDR1 LGHNA, CDR2 YNFKEQ. CDR3 length: 16 amino acids. This chain's CDR3 is CASSQVGGLGTGELFF. CDR3 DNA: TGTGCCAGCAGCCAAGTGGGGGGTTTGGGCACCGGGGAGCTGTTTTTT.

The rearrangement links TRBV2 to TRBJ1-4; 8 nucleotides match TRBD1. Germline CDR1 and CDR2: SNHLY and FYNNEI. V lost 9 bases and J lost 7; bases outside the gene matches: 7. CDR3 length: 13 amino acids. In DNA, the CDR3 is TGTGCCAGAGAACAGGGGGAGGGTGAAAAACTGTTTTTT. As protein: CAREQGEGEKLFF.

The chain uses TRBV13 and TRBJ2-1; 13 bases map to TRBD2. With 2 bases clipped from V and 8 bases from J, the junction kept 9 bases outside the gene matches. Germline V lookup: CDR1 PRHDT, CDR2 FYEKMQ (reference sequence). This CDR3 is 17 amino acids long. The CDR3: CASSLFPGTSGTYEQFF. The CDR3 DNA reads TGTGCCAGCAGCTTATTCCCCGGGACTAGCGGGACATATGAGCAGTTCTTC.

This chain links TRBV15 with TRBJ2-3, with D possibly matching TRBD2 (5 bases). This CDR3 is built from 15 residues. The germline CDR1 and CDR2 sequences are LNHNV and YYDKDF (reference sequence). V was pared by 3 bases and J by 5 bases, with 15 bases between. CDR3 in DNA: TGTGCCACCAGCAGTATTCTAGCTCGTGGAGATACGCAGTATTTT. As protein: CATSSILARGDTQYF. The whole variable domain, remainder taken from reference TRBV15 and TRBJ2-3, is DAMVIQNPRYQVTQFGKPVTLSCSQTLNHNVMYWYQQKSSQAPKLLFHYYDKDFNNEADTPDNFQSRRPNTSFCFLDIRSPGLGDTAMYLCATSSILARGDTQYFGPGTRLTVL.

This clone was counted only a few times. J is TRBJ1-2 and V is TRBV25-1; D call uncertain. CDR1 and CDR2 from the germline V gene are MGHDK and SYGVNS. V was cut by 4 bases and J by 5 bases, with 2 bases left in between. The CDR3 is 10 amino acids. CDR3 bases: TGTGCCAGCAGTGGATATGGCTACACCTTC. It translates to CASSGYGYTF.

The genes are TRBV4-1 and TRBJ2-7, with 8 bases that match TRBD1. Trimming at V came to 2 bases and at J to 2 bases, leaving 5 bases not matched to a gene. The CDR3 covers 15 residues. Germline V gives CDR1 MGHRA, CDR2 YSYEKL. This CDR3 reads CASSQRTGFPYEQYF. Here the CDR3 DNA reads TGCGCCAGCAGCCAACGGACAGGGTTCCCCTACGAGCAGTACTTC.

This clone was seen at least ten times. This chain connects TRBV19 to TRBJ2-7, with TRBD2 identical over 8 bases. V was clipped by 8 bases and J by 3 bases; unmatched bases: 6. The CDR3 sequence is 13 residues long. Germline-derived CDR1 and CDR2 are LNHDA and SQIVND (reference sequence). CDR3 coding DNA: TGTGCCAGTCGGGGGGGGAACGGCTACGAGCAGTACTTC. This sequence encodes CASRGGNGYEQYF.